This T cell receptor (beta chain) came from a study of blood T cell repertoires in COVID-19. In the study overall: Spain, Italy and the United States supplied samples that represented acute and convalescent COVID-19.

Germline V CDR1 and CDR2: SNHLY, FYNNEI. The CDR3 is 15 amino acids. The V segment lost 11 bases and the J segment 4 bases; nucleotides outside the gene matches: 10. Repertoires were generated with immunoSEQ multiplex PCR, while TCRdb's copy carries only in-frame clones and drops some. The sample has 280,000 or so clones; 70% to 90% are singletons. This receptor was obtained from a man aged 18-30 years with active or convalescent COVID-19. The specimen was peripheral blood. The genes are TRBV2 and TRBJ2-1, with 11 bases aligning to TRBD2. In nucleotides, the CDR3 is TGTGCCGGAAACCCCGGACTAGCGGGTTACAATGAGCAGTTCTTC. Amino acids: CAGNPGLAGYNEQFF.